The clone carrying this TCR beta chain was picked up a small number of times. Its target is not known. In donors with ophthalmopathy, activity was moderate-to-severe, with CAS ≥3, NOSPECS ≥4 and duration under 3 months. The record originates from a study of Graves' ophthalmopathy and Graves' hyperthyroidism. Study overall: Peripheral blood was gathered at the point of initial diagnosis, before any treatment started.

From RNA, the CDR3 regions of TCR beta chains were amplified and sequenced. First-round RT-PCR with HTBI primers preceded a second-round multiplex PCR. TCRdb ran MiXCR on the multiplex PCR reads and lists one entry per CDR3 protein. Of hundreds of thousands of distinct CDR3 sequences in the sample, around 42% were seen once. This CDR3 is built from 12 residues. V lost 6 bases, J lost 3 bases, and 1 base stayed unmatched. The germline CDR1 and CDR2 sequences are SQVTM and ANQGSEA. Overall study results and limits: Classification of ophthalmopathy versus stable hyperthyroidism by a 13-signature model yielded just under 90% sensitivity and approximately 79% specificity. Most thyroid-expanded clonotypes exceeding 0.001 frequency were also found in blood.

The rearrangement links TRBV29-1 to TRBJ1-2; TRBD1 matches 10 bases. Specimen: peripheral blood. The clonotype was recovered from an adult man with Graves' ophthalmopathy. The CDR3 coding sequence is TGCAGCGTCGGGACAGGGGACTATGGCTACACCTTC. It yields the protein CSVGTGDYGYTF.